Each of the 7 T cell receptor beta chains below was sequenced from the same sample in a study of blood T cell repertoires in COVID-19. Here immunoSEQ multiplex PCR was the method, and the copy in TCRdb shows in-frame clones only, minus some. Of roughly 300,000 clones in the sample, 81% were seen once. Material for sequencing was peripheral blood. These receptors came from a woman aged 60-75 years with active or convalescent COVID-19.

This clone was recorded once. V and J are TRBV7-3 and TRBJ1-4, with D possibly being TRBD1 (6 bases). Trimming took off 1 base at V and 5 bases at J, with 11 bases between the two ends. CDR1 is SGHTA and CDR2 is FQGTGA in the germline V gene. The CDR3 consists of 15 residues. CDR3 sequence: CASSLNRDNNEKLFF. The CDR3 DNA sequence: TGTGCCAGCAGCTTAAACAGGGATAACAATGAAAAACTGTTTTTT.

J is TRBJ2-7 and V is TRBV14; perhaps TRBD1 as D (5 bases). Trimming pared 2 bases from V and 2 bases from J, leaving 10 bases between. This CDR3 is 14 amino acids long. Germline V gene data show CDR1 as SGHDN and CDR2 as FVKESK. The CDR3 DNA is TGTGCCAGCAGCCAACAAAACAGGCCCTACGAGCAGTACTTC. Its protein is CASSQQNRPYEQYF.

The chain couples TRBV5-3 to TRBJ1-3; 12 nucleotides line up with TRBD1. TRBV5-3 is reported as an ORF; its role is uncertain. The CDR3 is made up of 20 amino acids. V lost 4 bases to trimming and J lost 2 bases; unmatched junction nucleotides: 16. CDR3 nucleotide sequence: TGTGCCAGAAGCCAGCGACGGCTCCGGGACAGGGGGCAGGCTGGAAACACCATATATTTT. This translates into CARSQRRLRDRGQAGNTIYF.

The chain joins TRBV20-1 to TRBJ2-5; D unresolved. The CDR3 consists of 12 residues. Per germline, CDR1 DFQATT and CDR2 SNEGSKA (reference sequence). V was clipped by 3 bases and J by 0 bases, with 5 bases between them. CDR3 loop: CSASPNQETQYF. The DNA of the CDR3 is TGCAGTGCTAGTCCTAACCAAGAGACCCAGTACTTC.

This chain links TRBV27 with TRBJ1-5; 8 nucleotides agree with TRBD1. Looked up from germline, CDR1 is MNHEY and CDR2 is SMNVEV (reference sequence). The CDR3 is 14 residues long. V trimming: 6 bases; J trimming: 2 bases; junction bases outside the gene matches: 3. CDR3 protein: CASSLTGGNQPQHF. CDR3 sequence (DNA): TGTGCCAGCAGCCTGACAGGGGGCAATCAGCCCCAGCATTTT.

V is TRBV6-5 and J is TRBJ2-7; D may be TRBD1 (7 bases). The CDR3 is 14 amino acids. Per the germline V gene, CDR1 is MNHEY and CDR2 is SVGAGI. Trimming cost V 6 bases and J 1 base, with 13 bases left between them. CDR3 sequence: CASSRGTVSYEQYF. Written as DNA, the CDR3 is TGTGCCAGCAGCCGCGGGACAGTTTCCTACGAGCAGTACTTC.

The chain employs TRBV6-6 and TRBJ1-1; D call uncertain. Trimming left V 2 bases short and J 4 bases short, with 11 bases between. From germline, CDR1 is MNHNY and CDR2 SVGAGI (reference sequence). The CDR3 spans 14 residues. The CDR3 reads CASSYPEQSTEAFF. The CDR3 nucleotides read TGTGCCAGCAGTTACCCTGAACAAAGCACTGAAGCTTTCTTT.